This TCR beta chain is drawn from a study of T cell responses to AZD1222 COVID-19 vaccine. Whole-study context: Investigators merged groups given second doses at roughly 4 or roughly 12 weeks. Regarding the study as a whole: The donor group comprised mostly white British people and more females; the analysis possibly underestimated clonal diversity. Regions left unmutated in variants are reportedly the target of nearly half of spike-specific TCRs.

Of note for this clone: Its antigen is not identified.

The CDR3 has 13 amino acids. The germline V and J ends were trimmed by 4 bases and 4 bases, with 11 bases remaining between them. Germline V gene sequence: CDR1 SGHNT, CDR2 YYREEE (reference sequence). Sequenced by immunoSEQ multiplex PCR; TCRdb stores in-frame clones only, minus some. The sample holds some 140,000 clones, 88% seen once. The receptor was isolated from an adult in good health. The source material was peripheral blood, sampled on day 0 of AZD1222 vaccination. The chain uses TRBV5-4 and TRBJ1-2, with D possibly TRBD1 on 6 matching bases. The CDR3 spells CASSQNRVYGYTF. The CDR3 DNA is TGTGCCAGCAGCCAGAACAGGGTCTATGGCTACACCTTC. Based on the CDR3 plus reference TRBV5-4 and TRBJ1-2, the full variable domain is ETGVTQSPTHLIKTRGQQVTLRCSSQSGHNTVSWYQQALGQGPQFIFQYYREEENGRGNFPPRFSGLQFPNYSSELNVNALELDDSALYLCASSQNRVYGYTFGSGTRLTVV.